This passage covers 11 T cell receptor beta chains from one sample sequenced in a study of T cell clones after liver transplantation. Clones were sequenced by immunoSEQ multiplex PCR, and TCRdb holds only the in-frame ones, with some missing. Of about 74,000 clones in the sample, 80% were seen once. The sample in question was CD4+ T cells from blood, obtained before liver transplant. All receptors come from a human donor who received a liver transplant.

This chain joins TRBV30 and TRBJ2-7; unclear D gene. Looked up from germline, CDR1 is GTSNPN and CDR2 is SVGIG (reference sequence). Trimming left V 0 bases short and J 9 bases short, with 9 bases between. The CDR3 covers 11 residues. CDR3 protein: CAWSVSEAQYF. CDR3 bases: TGTGCCTGGAGTGTATCAGAGGCGCAGTACTTC.

CDR3 amino acids: CASSLGPETFHGYTF. The CDR3 nucleotides are TGCGCCAGCAGCTTGGGCCCCGAGACGTTCCATGGCTACACCTTC. The V and J genes are TRBV5-1 and TRBJ1-2, with no clear D. The CDR3 is 15 residues long. Germline V gene lookup returns CDR1 SGHRS and CDR2 YFSETQ. V lost 0 bases and J lost 6, with 15 bases in between.

About this clone: This clone may be a read error of a much larger clone one base away. Other DNA sequences in the same sample also yield this CDR3. The chain has TRBV28 and TRBJ2-7; D perhaps matches TRBD2 (6 bases). The V gene's germline CDR1 is MDHEN and CDR2 SYDVKM. The CDR3 loop spans 14 amino acids. The CDR3 spells CASGSPINRLEQYF. The CDR3 region has the DNA TGTGCTAGCGGCTCACCCATAAACCGACTCGAGCAGTACTTC.

V and J are TRBV7-2 and TRBJ2-5; D remains unclear. Trimming took off 0 bases at V and 2 bases at J, with 1 base between the two ends. The germline V gene encodes CDR1 SGHTA and CDR2 FQGNSA. The CDR3 consists of 12 residues. The CDR3 DNA is TGTGCCAGCAGCTTAGCTCAAGAGACCCAGTACTTC. Amino acid sequence: CASSLAQETQYF.

This rearrangement joins TRBV30 to TRBJ1-5, with D perhaps matching TRBD1 (6 bases). Germline V CDR1 and CDR2: GTSNPN, SVGIG (reference sequence). Between the trimmed V and J ends, which lost 0 bases and 14 bases, there was a span of 14 bases. The CDR3 runs to 12 residues. The CDR3 loop reads CAWSVLSGVEHF. In nucleotides, the CDR3 is TGTGCCTGGAGTGTACTCTCAGGGGTTGAGCATTTT.

The V gene is TRBV7-2, the J gene TRBJ2-7; a weak D match, TRBD2 (6 bases). The CDR3 length is 14 residues. V was clipped by 5 bases and J by 3 bases, with 14 bases between them. Per the germline V gene, CDR1 is SGHTA and CDR2 is FQGNSA. CDR3 region: CASSPTAGNYEQYF. CDR3 in DNA: TGTGCCAGCAGCCCAACGGCGGGGAACTACGAGCAGTACTTC.

This clone was counted between two and nine times. The chain uses TRBV15 and TRBJ1-3, with D uncertain. V gave up 5 bases and J gave up 0 bases, with 11 bases separating them. The V gene's germline CDR1 is LNHNV and CDR2 YYDKDF (reference sequence). This CDR3 is built from 15 residues. The CDR3 protein is CATSVGALSGNTIYF. CDR3 nucleotides: TGTGCCACCAGCGTCGGAGCCCTCTCTGGAAACACCATATATTTT. The full variable domain, with the rest looked up from reference TRBV15 and TRBJ1-3, is DAMVIQNPRYQVTQFGKPVTLSCSQTLNHNVMYWYQQKSSQAPKLLFHYYDKDFNNEADTPDNFQSRRPNTSFCFLDIRSPGLGDTAMYLCATSVGALSGNTIYFGEGSWLTVV.

The V call is TRBV5-1, the J call TRBJ2-1; TRBD2 might be the D (6 bases). The CDR3 runs to 14 residues. Germline V gene sequence: CDR1 SGHRS, CDR2 YFSETQ. Trimming took 3 bases from V and 9 from J, leaving 16 bases between them. CDR3: CASSSGTLAAEQFF. The CDR3 nucleotides read TGCGCCAGCAGCTCCGGGACTTTAGCGGCTGAGCAGTTCTTC.

The genes are TRBV5-1 and TRBJ2-1; possibly TRBD2 for D (5 bases). Trimming removed 0 bases from V and 5 bases from J, with 12 bases in between. From germline, CDR1 is SGHRS and CDR2 YFSETQ. CDR3 length: 15 residues. In DNA, the CDR3 is TGCGCCAGCAGCTTGGATGAGACCGGGAACAATGAGCAGTTCTTC. This gives the protein CASSLDETGNNEQFF. Filled out from reference TRBV5-1 and TRBJ2-1, the complete variable domain reads KAGVTQTPRYLIKTRGQQVTLSCSPISGHRSVSWYQQTPGQGLQFLFEYFSETQRNKGNFPGRFSGRQFSNSRSEMNVSTLELGDSALYLCASSLDETGNNEQFFGPGTRLTVL.

The CDR3 bases are TGTGCCAGCAGTTTCCCACAGGGAAGGGTCAATCAGCCCCAGCATTTT. Residues: CASSFPQGRVNQPQHF. J is TRBJ1-5 and V is TRBV27; D is perhaps TRBD1 (6 bases). Per the germline V gene, CDR1 is MNHEY and CDR2 is SMNVEV (reference sequence). CDR3 size: 16 residues. Between the trimmed V and J ends, which lost 3 bases and 3 bases, there was a span of 15 bases.

The rearrangement joins TRBV30 to TRBJ2-3; D might be TRBD1 or TRBD2, each matching 7 bases. With 5 bases removed from V and 4 bases from J, the gap between germline ends came to 16 bases. CDR1 and CDR2 from the germline V gene are GTSNPN and SVGIG (reference sequence). This CDR3 has 14 residues. The CDR3 sequence: CAWVPRGGSDTQYF. The DNA for the CDR3 is TGTGCCTGGGTCCCCAGGGGGGGGTCAGATACGCAGTATTTT.